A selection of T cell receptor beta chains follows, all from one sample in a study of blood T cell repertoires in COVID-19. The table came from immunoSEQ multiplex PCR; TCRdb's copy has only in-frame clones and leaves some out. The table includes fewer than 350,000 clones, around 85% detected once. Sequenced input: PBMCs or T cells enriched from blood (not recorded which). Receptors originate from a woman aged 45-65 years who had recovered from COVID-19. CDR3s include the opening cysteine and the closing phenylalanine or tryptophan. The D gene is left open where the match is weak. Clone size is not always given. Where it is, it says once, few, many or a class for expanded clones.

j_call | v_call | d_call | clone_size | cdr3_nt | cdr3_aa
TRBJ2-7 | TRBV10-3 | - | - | TGTGCCATCAGTGAGACAGGGAACTCCTACGAGCAGTACTTC | CAISETGNSYEQYF
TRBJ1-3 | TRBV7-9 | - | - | TGTGCCAGCAGCTTATGGGCTCGGGAAGGAAACACCATATATTTT | CASSLWAREGNTIYF
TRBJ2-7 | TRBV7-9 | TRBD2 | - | TGTGCCAGCAGCTCGTCCTCCCGGGGACTAGCGGGTAACGAGCAGTACTTC | CASSSSSRGLAGNEQYF
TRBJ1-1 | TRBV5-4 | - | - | TGTGCCAGCAGCGGAGTACCGGACTCTGAAGCTTTCTTT | CASSGVPDSEAFF
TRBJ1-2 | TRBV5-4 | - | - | TGTGCCAGCAGCTTTCTAGGGGATCGGTATGGCTACACCTTC | CASSFLGDRYGYTF
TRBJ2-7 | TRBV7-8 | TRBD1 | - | TGTGCCAGCAGCCTCACAGGGGGGAGGAGCTCCTACGAGCAGTACTTC | CASSLTGGRSSYEQYF
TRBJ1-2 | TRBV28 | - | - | TGTGCCAGCAGCCTGGAGGGCAAACGGGGGAGGGGCTACACCTTC | CASSLEGKRGRGYTF
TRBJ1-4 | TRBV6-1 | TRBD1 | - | TGTGCCAGCAGTGACCAGACAGGGGAAAATGAAAAACTGTTTTTT | CASSDQTGENEKLFF
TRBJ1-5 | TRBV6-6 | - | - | TGTGCCAGCAGTACAGCTCGGGGGGGGAGTACCCAGCATTTT | CASSTARGGSTQHF
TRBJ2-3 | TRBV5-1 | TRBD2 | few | TGCGCCAGCGGGGAAAGACTAGCGAGCACAGATACGCAGTATTTT | CASGERLASTDTQYF
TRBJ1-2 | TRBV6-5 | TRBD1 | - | TGTGCCAGCAGGATCACAGGGGACGGAGGCTACACCTTC | CASRITGDGGYTF
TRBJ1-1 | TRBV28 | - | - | TGTGCCAGCAGTCGTTTAAACCCGACAGGTGAAGCTTTCTTT | CASSRLNPTGEAFF
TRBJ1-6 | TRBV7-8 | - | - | TGTGCCAGCAGCTTAGTCATCGGGGATTCACCCCTCCACTTT | CASSLVIGDSPLHF
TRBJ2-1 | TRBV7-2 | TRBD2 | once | TGTGCCAGCAGCGCTAGCGGGAGGACCTCCTACAATGAGCAGTTCTTC | CASSASGRTSYNEQFF
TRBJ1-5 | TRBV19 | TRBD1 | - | TGTGCCAGTAGCCTGGACAGGGGCCTTGTTCAGCCCCAGCATTTT | CASSLDRGLVQPQHF
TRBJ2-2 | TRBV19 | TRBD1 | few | TGTGCCAGTAGTACTCAGACAGGGACCGGGGAGCTGTTTTTT | CASSTQTGTGELFF
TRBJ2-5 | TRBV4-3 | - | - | TGCGCCAGCAGCCAAGGAACCGGGACGGGGAGGTTGGAGACCCAGTACTTC | CASSQGTGTGRLETQYF
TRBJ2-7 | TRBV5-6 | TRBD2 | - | TGTGCCAGCAGCTTTGGCGGGGGAAGGGAGCAGTACTTC | CASSFGGGREQYF
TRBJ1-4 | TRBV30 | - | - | TGTGCCTGGAGTGGTCGGAATGAAAAACTGTTTTTT | CAWSGRNEKLFF
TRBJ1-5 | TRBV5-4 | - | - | TGTGCCAGCAGCATAGGCTCCGGGGGAAGTAAGAATCAGCCCCAGCATTTT | CASSIGSGGSKNQPQHF
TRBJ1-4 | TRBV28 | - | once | TGTGCCAGCAGCGCGGAGGTTCCTAATGAAAAACTGTTTTTT | CASSAEVPNEKLFF
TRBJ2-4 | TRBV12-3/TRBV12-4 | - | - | TGTGCCAGCAGTTCGGGGGCCAAAAACATTCAGTACTTC | CASSSGAKNIQYF
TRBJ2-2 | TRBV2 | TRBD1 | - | TGTGCCAGCAGTGAAATTAGGGACAGGGGGCGGACCGGGGAGCTGTTTTTT | CASSEIRDRGRTGELFF
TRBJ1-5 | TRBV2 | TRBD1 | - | TGTGCCAGCAGTAAATCCGGGACAGGGGTCAATCAGCCCCAGCATTTT | CASSKSGTGVNQPQHF
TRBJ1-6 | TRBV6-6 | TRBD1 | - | TGTGCCAGCAGTGGGCCGGGACAGGCTGGGTCACCCCTCCACTTT | CASSGPGQAGSPLHF
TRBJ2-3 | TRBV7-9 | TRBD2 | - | TGTGCCAGCAGCCGGGGAATAGCGGGCCCAGATACGCAGTATTTT | CASSRGIAGPDTQYF
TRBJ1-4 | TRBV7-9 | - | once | TGTGCCAGCAGCCGCCCCCCCCGGTCTGGTCGGGAAAAACTGTTTTTT | CASSRPPRSGREKLFF
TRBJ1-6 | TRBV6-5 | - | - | TGTGCCAGCAGTTACTGGGGGGAATTGAACTCACCCCTCCACTTT | CASSYWGELNSPLHF
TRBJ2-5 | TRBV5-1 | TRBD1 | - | TGCGCCAGCAGCCAGGGACAGGGGGAGACCCAGTACTTC | CASSQGQGETQYF
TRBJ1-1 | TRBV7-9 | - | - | TGTGCCAGCAGCTCAAGGACAGTGAGTGAAGCTTTCTTT | CASSSRTVSEAFF
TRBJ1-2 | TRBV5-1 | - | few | TGCGCCAGCAGCTTGGAAGGGAGTCATGGCTACACCTTC | CASSLEGSHGYTF
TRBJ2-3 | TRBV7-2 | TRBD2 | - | TGTGCCAGCAGCTTACAGGCCGCGGGGGGTAAAGATACGCAGTATTTT | CASSLQAAGGKDTQYF
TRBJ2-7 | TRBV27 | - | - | TGTGCCAGCTCTCCGGGCTCCTACGAGCAGTACTTC | CASSPGSYEQYF
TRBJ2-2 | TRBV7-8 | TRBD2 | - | TGTGCCAGCAGCGGTAGAGGACTAGACCTAAACACCGGGGAGCTGTTTTTT | CASSGRGLDLNTGELFF
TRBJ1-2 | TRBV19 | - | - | TGTGCCAGTAGTAACAGTTTCTATGGCTACACCTTC | CASSNSFYGYTF
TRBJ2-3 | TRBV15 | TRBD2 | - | TGTGCCACCAGCAGAGGAGGGACTAGCGGGGGTTCTAGCACAGATACGCAGTATTTT | CATSRGGTSGGSSTDTQYF
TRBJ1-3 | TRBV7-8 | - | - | TGTGCCAGCAGCGTACAGACTGGAAACACCATATATTTT | CASSVQTGNTIYF
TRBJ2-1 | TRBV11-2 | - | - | TGTGCCAGCAGCTGGCGGGGAAATGAGCAGTTCTTC | CASSWRGNEQFF
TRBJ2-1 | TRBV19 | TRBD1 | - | TGTGCCAGTAGTATTAATGACAGGGGGCGATTGAATGAGCAGTTCTTC | CASSINDRGRLNEQFF
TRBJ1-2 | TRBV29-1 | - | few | TGCAGCGTTGAAACCTCGGGGTACTATGGCTACACCTTC | CSVETSGYYGYTF
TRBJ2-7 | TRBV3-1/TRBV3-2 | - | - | TGTGCCAGCAGCCCCACCCCGTTGAGGCTGACCTACGAGCAGTACTTC | CASSPTPLRLTYEQYF
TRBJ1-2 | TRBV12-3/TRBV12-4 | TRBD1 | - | TGTGCCAGCAGTAGGACAGGGCACTATGGCTACACCTTC | CASSRTGHYGYTF